The 18 T cell receptor beta chains in this list originate from one sample, sequenced in a study of early T cells in non-severe SARS-CoV-2 infection. TCRdb recomputed calls from the 5' RACE reads with MiXCR, one row per CDR3 protein. The table includes 84,000 or so distinct CDR3 sequences, around 10% detected once. The sample taken for sequencing was whole blood. The receptors derive from an adult who was a healthcare worker with PCR-confirmed SARS-CoV-2 infection or an uninfected control (not recorded which).

This clonotype was seen at least ten times. The chain uses TRBV7-9 and TRBJ2-2, with no clear D. Trimming removed 5 bases at V and 2 bases at J, with 3 bases between. From germline, CDR1 is SEHNR and CDR2 FQNEAQ (reference sequence). CDR3 length: 12 residues. This CDR3 is CASSLNTGELFF. The CDR3 DNA sequence: TGTGCCAGCAGCCTAAACACCGGGGAGCTGTTTTTT.

The V call is TRBV5-1, the J call TRBJ2-7; D gene uncertain. Trimming took 0 bases from V and 3 from J, leaving 13 bases between them. CDR3 length: 15 amino acids. Germline loops: CDR1 SGHRS, CDR2 YFSETQ. CDR3 bases: TGCGCCAGCAGCTTGGGGCTAGGGTTTGACTACGAGCAGTACTTC. It translates to CASSLGLGFDYEQYF. The variable domain in full, with the rest retrieved from reference TRBV5-1 and TRBJ2-7, is KAGVTQTPRYLIKTRGQQVTLSCSPISGHRSVSWYQQTPGQGLQFLFEYFSETQRNKGNFPGRFSGRQFSNSRSEMNVSTLELGDSALYLCASSLGLGFDYEQYFGPGTRLTVT.

Turning to this clonotype: A much larger clone differs from this one at a single base, so this may be a read error. The rearrangement links TRBV13 to TRBJ1-1; 9 bases line up with TRBD1. CDR3 length equals 17 residues. Germline V gene lookup returns CDR1 PRHDT and CDR2 FYEKMQ (reference sequence). This chain's CDR3 is CARSSMNPGQGYTEAFF. In nucleotides, the CDR3 is TGTGCCCGCAGCTCCATGAATCCGGGACAGGGCTACACTGAAGCTTTCTTT.

The chain links TRBV29-1 to TRBJ1-1; no definite D call. Trimming pared 5 bases from V and 4 bases from J, leaving 5 bases between. The germline V gene has CDR1 SQVTM and CDR2 ANQGSEA. This CDR3 region has 10 residues. This chain's CDR3 is CSVWGTEAFF. Written as DNA, the CDR3 is TGCAGCGTTTGGGGCACTGAAGCTTTCTTT.

J is TRBJ2-7 and V is TRBV3-1; 7 positions agree with TRBD1. The CDR3 has 15 residues. CDR1 is LGHDT and CDR2 is YNNKEL in the germline V gene (reference sequence). The trim removed 4 bases at V and 3 bases at J, leaving 9 bases unmatched. This CDR3 is CASSPPTGYRYEQYF. The CDR3 coding sequence is TGTGCCAGCAGCCCTCCGACAGGGTATCGCTACGAGCAGTACTTC.

This clonotype was picked up a small number of times. The chain has TRBV7-2 and TRBJ1-1; no definite D call. CDR1 and CDR2 (germline): SGHTA, FQGNSA. The CDR3 has 14 residues. Trimming pared 5 bases from V and 6 bases from J, leaving 16 bases between. The CDR3 reads CASSPALGKAEAFF. The DNA for the CDR3 is TGTGCCAGCAGCCCTGCACTGGGGAAGGCTGAAGCTTTCTTT. The full variable domain, its missing parts supplied by reference TRBV7-2 and TRBJ1-1, is GAGVSQSPSNKVTEKGKDVELRCDPISGHTALYWYRQSLGQGLEFLIYFQGNSAPDKSGLPSDRFSAERTGGSVSTLTIQRTQQEDSAVYLCASSPALGKAEAFFGQGTRLTVV.

This clonotype was counted many times. The V gene is TRBV19, the J gene TRBJ2-4; D is undetermined. The CDR3 loop spans 15 amino acids. The germline V gene encodes CDR1 LNHDA and CDR2 SQIVND (reference sequence). Trimming removed 4 bases at V and 0 bases at J, with 10 bases between. The CDR3 region has the DNA TGTGCCAGTAGTAGCGGCTTCCTAGCCAAAAACATTCAGTACTTC. Protein: CASSSGFLAKNIQYF.

J is TRBJ1-2 and V is TRBV4-2, with D possibly TRBD1 on 5 matching bases. Trimming took 4 bases from V and 8 from J, leaving 17 bases between them. This CDR3 contains 14 residues. The germline gives CDR1 LGHNA, CDR2 YNFKEQ. In DNA, the CDR3 is TGTGCCAGCAGCCGAGGGGTAATGATGGCGGGCTACACCTTC. Its translation: CASSRGVMMAGYTF.

In its sample, this clonotype was seen many times. In DNA, the CDR3 is TGTGCCAGCAGTGCTTTTAGCAATCAGCCCCAGCATTTT. It codes for CASSAFSNQPQHF. The chain recombines TRBV6-4 with TRBJ1-5; D gene unclear. The CDR3 consists of 13 residues. V lost 4 bases, J lost 0 bases, and 4 bases lay in between. Germline CDR1 reads MRHNA; CDR2 reads SNTAGT.

This clonotype was counted many times. The chain uses TRBV6-4 and TRBJ2-7; weak D call: TRBD2 (5 bases). The ends were cut back, 4 bases at V and 1 base at J, with 11 bases in the middle. The germline V gene has CDR1 MRHNA and CDR2 SNTAGT. CDR3 length equals 14 residues. This CDR3 reads CASSVFEGSYEQYF. In DNA form, the CDR3 reads TGTGCCAGCAGTGTTTTTGAGGGTTCCTACGAGCAGTACTTC.

This clonotype was detected many times. The rearrangement joins TRBV11-2 to TRBJ2-5; TRBD2 matches at 7 bases. The germline gives CDR1 SGHAT, CDR2 FQNNGV. The CDR3 totals 14 residues. J gave up 1 base and V 5 bases, and 4 bases lay outside the gene matches. The CDR3: CASSTRTSQETQYF. The CDR3 DNA sequence: TGTGCCAGCAGCACCCGGACTAGCCAAGAGACCCAGTACTTC.

This clonotype has only a few counts. The chain combines TRBV5-6 with TRBJ2-3; D not resolved. V was clipped by 0 bases and J by 4 bases, with 9 bases between them. Germline values: CDR1 SGHDT, CDR2 YYEEEE. The CDR3 contains 14 residues. The CDR3 region is CASSLAVFSDTQYF. The CDR3 DNA reads TGTGCCAGCAGCTTGGCCGTGTTTTCAGATACGCAGTATTTT.

This clonotype was seen ten or more times. CDR3 in DNA: TGCAGTGCTTTTGACAGACAAGAGACCCAGTACTTC. This sequence encodes CSAFDRQETQYF. This rearrangement joins TRBV20-1 to TRBJ2-5, with D perhaps matching TRBD1 (5 bases). The CDR3 runs to 12 residues. Germline-derived CDR1 and CDR2 are DFQATT and SNEGSKA (reference sequence). The germline V and J ends were trimmed by 5 bases and 2 bases, with 9 bases remaining between them.

The rearrangement links TRBV5-6 to TRBJ2-7, with D possibly called TRBD1 or TRBD2 (5 bases each). The CDR3 totals 16 residues. The germline CDR1 and CDR2 sequences are SGHDT and YYEEEE. The ends were cut back, 3 bases at V and 2 bases at J, with 18 bases in the middle. CDR3 nucleotides: TGTGCCAGCAGCTCCACGTTCGGGACGAATACCTACGAGCAGTACTTC. Protein product: CASSSTFGTNTYEQYF.

This clonotype was recorded at least ten times. This chain joins TRBV12-3 or TRBV12-4 and TRBJ2-3, with 7 nucleotides matching TRBD2. The CDR3 consists of 15 residues. J was trimmed by 5 bases and V by 4 bases; bases with no gene match: 9. CDR3 sequence: CASSSDSQRGDTQYF. The CDR3 DNA is TGTGCCAGCAGTTCCGACAGTCAGCGGGGAGATACGCAGTATTTT.

This clonotype was seen repeatedly, ten times or more. The chain couples TRBV29-1 to TRBJ1-2; TRBD1 matches 7 bases. The junction had 7 bases not matched to a gene; V was cut back by 8 bases and J by 4 bases. CDR1 is SQVTM, CDR2 ANQGSEA, per germline. The CDR3 has 12 residues. The CDR3 protein is CSTDRQGYGYTF. The CDR3 DNA follows: TGCAGCACCGACAGACAGGGCTATGGCTACACCTTC. Supplemented by reference TRBV29-1 and TRBJ1-2, the full variable domain reads SAVISQKPSRDICQRGTSLTIQCQVDSQVTMMFWYRQQPGQSLTLIATANQGSEATYESGFVIDKFPISRPNLTFSTLTVSNMSPEDSSIYLCSTDRQGYGYTFGSGTRLTVV.

In its sample, this clonotype was seen many times. The chain recombines TRBV20-1 with TRBJ1-1, with D unclear. This CDR3 comprises 12 residues. The germline V gene encodes CDR1 DFQATT and CDR2 SNEGSKA (reference sequence). The ends were cut back, 1 base at V and 4 bases at J, with 7 bases in the middle. The CDR3 coding sequence is TGCAGTGCTAGAGGTCAAGGCACTGAAGCTTTCTTT. It codes for CSARGQGTEAFF.

This clonotype has at least ten counts. CDR3 in DNA: TGCAGTGGAGGAGGACAGGCGAATGAGCAGTTCTTC. Translating gives CSGGGQANEQFF. The rearrangement joins TRBV20-1 to TRBJ2-1; TRBD1 matches at 7 bases. With 7 bases clipped from V and 7 bases from J, the junction kept 7 bases outside the gene matches. The CDR3 is made up of 12 amino acids. Germline V gene lookup returns CDR1 DFQATT and CDR2 SNEGSKA (reference sequence).